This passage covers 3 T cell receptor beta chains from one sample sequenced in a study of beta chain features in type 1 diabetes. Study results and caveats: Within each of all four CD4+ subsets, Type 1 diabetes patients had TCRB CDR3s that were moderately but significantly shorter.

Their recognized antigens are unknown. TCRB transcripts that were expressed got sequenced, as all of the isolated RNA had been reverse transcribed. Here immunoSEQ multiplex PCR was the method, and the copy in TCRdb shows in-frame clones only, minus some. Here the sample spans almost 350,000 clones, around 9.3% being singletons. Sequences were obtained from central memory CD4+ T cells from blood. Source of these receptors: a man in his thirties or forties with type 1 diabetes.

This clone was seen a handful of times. The CDR3 nucleotides are TGCAGCGTAGCGGGACAGGGTAACACTGAAGCTTTCTTT. Translated: CSVAGQGNTEAFF. The rearrangement uses TRBV29-1 and TRBJ1-1; 9 nucleotides match TRBD1. Germline V gene lookup returns CDR1 SQVTM and CDR2 ANQGSEA. The CDR3 runs to 13 residues. V shed 6 bases, J shed 2 bases, and the junction held 4 bases outside the gene matches.

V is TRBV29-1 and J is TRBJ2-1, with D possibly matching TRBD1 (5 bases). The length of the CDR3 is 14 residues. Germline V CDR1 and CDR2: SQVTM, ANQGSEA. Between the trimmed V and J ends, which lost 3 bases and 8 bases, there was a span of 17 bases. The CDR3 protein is CSVDVAIGAYEQFF. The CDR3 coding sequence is TGCAGCGTTGACGTTGCCATTGGGGCATATGAGCAGTTCTTC.

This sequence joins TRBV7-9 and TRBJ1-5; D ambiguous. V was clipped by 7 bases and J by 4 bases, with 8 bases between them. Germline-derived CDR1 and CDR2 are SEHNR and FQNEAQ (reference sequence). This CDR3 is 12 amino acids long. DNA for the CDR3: TGTGCCAGCACAAGGGAGAATCAGCCCCAGCATTTT. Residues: CASTRENQPQHF.